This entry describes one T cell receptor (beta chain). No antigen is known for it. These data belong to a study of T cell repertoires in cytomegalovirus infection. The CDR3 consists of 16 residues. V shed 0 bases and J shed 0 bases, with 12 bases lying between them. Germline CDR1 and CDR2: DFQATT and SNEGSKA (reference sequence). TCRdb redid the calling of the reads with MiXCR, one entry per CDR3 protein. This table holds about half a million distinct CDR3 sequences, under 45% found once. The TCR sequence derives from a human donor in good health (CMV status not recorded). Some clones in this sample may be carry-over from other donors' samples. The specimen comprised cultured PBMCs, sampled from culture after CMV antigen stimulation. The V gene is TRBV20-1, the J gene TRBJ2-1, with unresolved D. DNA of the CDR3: TGCAGTGCTAGAGATAGTGTGGGTAGCTCCTACAATGAGCAGTTCTTC. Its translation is CSARDSVGSSYNEQFF.